The 18 T cell receptor beta chains reported below all come from one sample, sequenced in a study of T cells after somatic rescue of genetic block. TCRdb's copy holds only in-frame clones and misses some; the assay was immunoSEQ multiplex PCR. This sample has 110,000 or so clones, with 75% to 95% found just once. What was sequenced was peripheral blood mononuclear cells (PBMCs). Every receptor here comes from a woman between 18 and 29 years old.

The CDR3: CASSPPTRHDEKLFF. The CDR3 bases are TGTGCCAGTAGTCCCCCGACGAGACACGATGAAAAACTGTTTTTT. This rearrangement joins TRBV19 to TRBJ1-4; D is unresolved. Trimming removed 5 bases at V and 6 bases at J, with 16 bases between. The CDR3 is 15 residues long. Germline loops: CDR1 LNHDA, CDR2 SQIVND (reference sequence).

This clone was observed a single time. Other DNA sequences within the sample encode an identical CDR3. This chain uses TRBV27 with TRBJ2-2; the D is unclear. Trimming shortened V by 3 bases and J by 0 bases, and 2 bases separated the two germline ends. Germline CDR1 is MNHEY and CDR2 is SMNVEV (reference sequence). This CDR3 is 13 amino acids long. CDR3 DNA sequence: TGTGCCAGCAGTTTGTCGAACACCGGGGAGCTGTTTTTT. Translated: CASSLSNTGELFF.

Only one count was recorded for this clone. This chain joins TRBV6-1 and TRBJ1-3; D gene uncertain. Germline V gene sequence: CDR1 MNHNS, CDR2 SASEGT. Trimming removed 3 bases at V and 0 bases at J, with 12 bases between. This CDR3 has 16 amino acids. This chain's CDR3 is CASSEGSVNSGNTIYF. The DNA for the CDR3 is TGTGCCAGCAGTGAGGGGTCTGTCAACTCTGGAAACACCATATATTTT.

The chain uses TRBV18 and TRBJ2-7; 9 bases match TRBD1. V lost 4 bases, J lost 4 bases, and 11 bases stayed unmatched. The CDR3 is made up of 16 amino acids. Germline loops: CDR1 KGHSH, CDR2 LQKENI. This CDR3 reads CASSQQIRDRGYEQYF. The CDR3 region has the DNA TGTGCCAGCTCACAACAGATAAGAGACAGGGGGTACGAGCAGTACTTC.

This clone was observed a few times. The chain couples TRBV19 to TRBJ2-1; D is undetermined. V lost 1 base and J 8 bases, leaving 15 bases between the germline ends. Germline CDR1 is LNHDA and CDR2 is SQIVND (reference sequence). The CDR3 consists of 15 residues. The CDR3 coding sequence is TGTGCCAGTAGTATAGGGATTGGTATCCACGATGAGCAGTTCTTC. Protein product: CASSIGIGIHDEQFF.

The CDR3, as DNA: TGTGCCAGCAGCTCGCGGGAAGGGGACCCCTCTGGGGCCAACGTCCTGACTTTC. Encoded protein: CASSSREGDPSGANVLTF. The chain recombines TRBV7-9 with TRBJ2-6; tentatively, D is TRBD2 (6 bases). The CDR3 has 18 residues. Germline assignment: CDR1 SEHNR and CDR2 FQNEAQ (reference sequence). The V gene lost 4 bases and the J gene lost 0 bases, with 16 bases spanning the gap.

This chain links TRBV29-1 with TRBJ2-1, with a possible D match to TRBD1 (6 bases). V lost 0 bases and J lost 7, with 19 bases in between. The CDR3 has 16 amino acids. The V gene's germline CDR1 is SQVTM and CDR2 ANQGSEA. The CDR3: CSVEEGGQGRRNEQFF. In nucleotides, the CDR3 is TGCAGCGTTGAAGAAGGTGGGCAGGGGCGCAGGAATGAGCAGTTCTTC.

The chain links TRBV4-2 to TRBJ1-3; no reliable D call. Germline V gives CDR1 LGHNA, CDR2 YNFKEQ. This CDR3 has 13 residues. The V end was cut by 8 bases, the J end by 0 bases, with 8 bases between. CDR3 DNA: TGTGCCAGCCATAGCGGCTCTGGAAACACCATATATTTT. Translation gives CASHSGSGNTIYF.

The CDR3 region has the DNA TGCGCCAGCAGCTCTGTAGCGGGGGGCACCGGGGAGCTGTTTTTT. It translates to CASSSVAGGTGELFF. The rearrangement joins TRBV5-1 to TRBJ2-2, with 10 bases lining up with TRBD2. V lost 3 bases and J lost 4; bases outside the gene matches: 3. CDR1 is SGHRS and CDR2 is YFSETQ in the germline V gene. The CDR3 spans 15 residues. Supplemented by reference TRBV5-1 and TRBJ2-2, the full variable domain reads KAGVTQTPRYLIKTRGQQVTLSCSPISGHRSVSWYQQTPGQGLQFLFEYFSETQRNKGNFPGRFSGRQFSNSRSEMNVSTLELGDSALYLCASSSVAGGTGELFFGEGSRLTVL.

This sequence joins TRBV28 and TRBJ2-5; D not resolved. Trimming shortened V by 8 bases and J by 1 base, and 11 bases separated the two germline ends. The CDR3 totals 13 residues. In germline, CDR1 is MDHEN, CDR2 SYDVKM. The chain's CDR3 is CASGHGVQETQYF. The CDR3 DNA is TGTGCCAGCGGTCATGGGGTCCAAGAGACCCAGTACTTC. The whole variable domain, remainder taken from reference TRBV28 and TRBJ2-5, is DVKVTQSSRYLVKRTGEKVFLECVQDMDHENMFWYRQDPGLGLRLIYFSYDVKMKEKGDIPEGYSVSREKKERFSLILESASTNQTSMYLCASGHGVQETQYFGPGTRLLVL.

This sequence joins TRBV5-5 and TRBJ2-7, with D perhaps TRBD2 (5 bases). The CDR3 is 16 amino acids. V dropped 3 bases and J dropped 0 bases, with 16 bases sitting between them. Germline CDR1 reads SGHKS; CDR2 reads YYEKEE (reference sequence). This CDR3 reads CASSSLRTASSYEQYF. The CDR3 DNA reads as TGTGCCAGCAGCTCCCTCCGGACTGCCAGCTCCTACGAGCAGTACTTC.

The chain combines TRBV19 with TRBJ2-6; D possibly corresponds to TRBD2 (7 bases). V was pared by 10 bases and J by 4 bases, with 17 bases between. CDR1 is LNHDA and CDR2 is SQIVND in the germline V gene (reference sequence). CDR3 length equals 15 residues. The CDR3 is CATHEGGAGANVLTF. CDR3 coding DNA: TGTGCCACCCACGAGGGGGGGGCCGGGGCCAACGTCCTGACTTTC.

This clone is a singleton in its sample. The V and J genes are TRBV9 and TRBJ2-6; 8 bases map to TRBD1. V was clipped by 4 bases and J by 0 bases; unmatched bases: 12. The CDR3 runs 19 residues. Germline V CDR1 and CDR2: SGDLS, YYNGEE. The CDR3 region has the DNA TGTGCCAGCAGCTACCCCGAGGGACAGGCGATCTCTGGGGCCAACGTCCTGACTTTC. Residues: CASSYPEGQAISGANVLTF.

The gene calls are TRBV5-6 and TRBJ2-1, with 9 bases that match TRBD2. Looked up from germline, CDR1 is SGHDT and CDR2 is YYEEEE. The CDR3 covers 16 residues. V gave up 1 base and J gave up 4 bases; unmatched junction bases: 6. The CDR3 nucleotides are TGTGCCAGCAGCTTGTTAGTCCTAGCGGGGTACAATGAGCAGTTCTTC. Translating gives CASSLLVLAGYNEQFF.

The chain combines TRBV9 with TRBJ1-3; D is perhaps TRBD1 (6 bases). V dropped 0 bases and J dropped 4 bases, with 11 bases sitting between them. The CDR3 contains 15 residues. Germline-derived CDR1 and CDR2 are SGDLS and YYNGEE. CDR3 amino acids: CASSVEGGYGNTIYF. CDR3 in DNA: TGTGCCAGCAGCGTAGAGGGGGGTTACGGAAACACCATATATTTT.

The chain uses TRBV4-3 and TRBJ1-6, with a weak D call TRBD1 (5 bases). The germline V gene has CDR1 LGHNA and CDR2 YSLEER. V was trimmed by 0 bases and J by 5 bases, leaving 11 bases between them. The length of the CDR3 is 16 residues. CDR3: CASSQDVGRDNSPLHF. The CDR3 coding sequence is TGCGCCAGCAGCCAAGATGTGGGACGGGATAATTCACCCCTCCACTTT.

The chain recombines TRBV28 with TRBJ2-4; D may be TRBD2 (5 bases). Trimming removed 10 bases at V and 3 bases at J, with 16 bases between. CDR1 is MDHEN and CDR2 is SYDVKM in the germline V gene. This CDR3 has 14 amino acids. CDR3 protein: CATLDGEFKNIQYF. The CDR3 bases are TGTGCCACCCTGGACGGGGAATTCAAAAACATTCAGTACTTC.

The chain links TRBV9 to TRBJ1-4; D remains unclear. Germline CDR1 and CDR2: SGDLS and YYNGEE. V was clipped by 0 bases and J by 0 bases, with 6 bases between them. The CDR3 consists of 15 residues. The chain's CDR3 is CASSVAGTTNEKLFF. The CDR3 coding sequence is TGTGCCAGCAGCGTAGCGGGGACAACTAATGAAAAACTGTTTTTT.